A selection of T cell receptor beta chains follows, all from one sample in a study of CD8 T cells in Susac syndrome. TCRdb independently ran MiXCR on the immunoSEQ multiplex PCR reads; one entry per CDR3 protein. This table holds about 76,000 distinct CDR3 sequences, 90% to 95% found once. The sequencing sample was made of CD8+ T cells from PBMCs. The receptors were gathered from a human donor with multiple sclerosis. The CDR3 runs from the conserved cysteine through the conserved F or W. The D gene is left open where the match is weak.

j_call d_call v_call cdr3_nt cdr3_aa
TRBJ2-5 TRBD2 TRBV12-3/TRBV12-4 TGTGCCAGCAGGGGACTAGCAGAGACCCAGTACTTC CASRGLAETQYF
TRBJ2-5 . TRBV2 TGTGCCAGCAGTGACTGGCCCTCGGGAAAGACCCAGTACTTC CASSDWPSGKTQYF
TRBJ1-3 . TRBV18 TGTGCCAGCTCACCTCCAGGACCCTCTGGAAACACCATATATTTT CASSPPGPSGNTIYF
TRBJ1-2 . TRBV7-8 TGTGCCAGCAGCTCCCACGGACAGCTTAACTATGGCTACACCTTC CASSSHGQLNYGYTF
TRBJ2-7 . TRBV4-2 TGTGCCAGCAGCTCCCGGGACCGGGGATACGAGCAGTACTTC CASSSRDRGYEQYF
TRBJ1-1 . TRBV5-4 TGTGCCAGCAGCTTGCACGGGGGAGGGACTGAAGCTTTCTTT CASSLHGGGTEAFF
TRBJ2-3 TRBD2 TRBV24-1 TGTGCCTCTCTAGCGGGAGGCACAGATACGCAGTATTTT CASLAGGTDTQYF
TRBJ2-7 TRBD1 TRBV5-1 TGCGCCACCCAAGAGGGGACAGGGGCGCCCGAGCAGTACTTC CATQEGTGAPEQYF
TRBJ1-1 . TRBV14 TGTGCCAGCAGCCAAGGAGGGTTGACTGAAGCTTTCTTT CASSQGGLTEAFF
TRBJ1-6 . TRBV30 TGTGCCTGGAGTGTCAACAGTCCAACCTATAATTCACCCCTCCACTTT CAWSVNSPTYNSPLHF
TRBJ2-1 TRBD2 TRBV7-9 TGTGCCAGCAGCTCCGTCGACGGGGGGAACAATGAGCAGTTCTTC CASSSVDGGNNEQFF
TRBJ2-7 . TRBV2 TGTGCCAGCAGGGGGGACTTCTACGAGCAGTACTTC CASRGDFYEQYF
TRBJ1-1 TRBD1 TRBV30 TGTGCCTGGAGTGAAGGGACAGGGATGAACACTGAAGCTTTCTTT CAWSEGTGMNTEAFF
TRBJ2-2 . TRBV3-1 TGTGCCAGCAGCCAAGAAGGGGGTGACAACACCGGGGAGCTGTTTTTT CASSQEGGDNTGELFF
TRBJ1-1 TRBD1 TRBV27 TGTGCCAGCAGCGACAGGGGTCCTATCACTGAAGCTTTCTTT CASSDRGPITEAFF